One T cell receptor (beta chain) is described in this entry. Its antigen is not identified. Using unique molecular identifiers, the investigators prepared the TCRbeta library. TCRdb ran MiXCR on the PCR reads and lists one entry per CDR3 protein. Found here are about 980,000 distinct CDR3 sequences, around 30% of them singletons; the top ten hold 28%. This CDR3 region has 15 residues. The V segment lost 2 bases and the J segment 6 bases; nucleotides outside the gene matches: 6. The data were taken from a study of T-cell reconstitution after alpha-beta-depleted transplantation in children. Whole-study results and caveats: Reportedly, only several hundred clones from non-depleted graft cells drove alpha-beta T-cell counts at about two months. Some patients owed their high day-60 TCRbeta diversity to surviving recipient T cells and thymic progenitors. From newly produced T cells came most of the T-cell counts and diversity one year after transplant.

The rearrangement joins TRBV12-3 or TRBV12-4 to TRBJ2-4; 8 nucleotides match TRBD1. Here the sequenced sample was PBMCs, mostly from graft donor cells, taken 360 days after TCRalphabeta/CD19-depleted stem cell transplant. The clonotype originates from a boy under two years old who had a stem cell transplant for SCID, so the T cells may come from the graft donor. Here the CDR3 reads CASSLSLGQGNIQYF. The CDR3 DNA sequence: TGTGCCAGCAGTTTAAGTTTAGGACAGGGAAACATTCAGTACTTC.